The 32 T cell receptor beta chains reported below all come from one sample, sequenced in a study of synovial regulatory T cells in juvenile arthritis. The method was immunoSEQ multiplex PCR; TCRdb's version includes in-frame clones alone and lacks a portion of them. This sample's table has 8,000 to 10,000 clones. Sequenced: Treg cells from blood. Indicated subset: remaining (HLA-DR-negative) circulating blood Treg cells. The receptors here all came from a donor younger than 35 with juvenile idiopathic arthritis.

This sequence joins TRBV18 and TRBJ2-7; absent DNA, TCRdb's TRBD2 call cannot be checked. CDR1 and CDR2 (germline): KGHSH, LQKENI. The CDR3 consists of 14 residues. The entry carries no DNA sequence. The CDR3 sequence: CASSPMPALYEQYF.

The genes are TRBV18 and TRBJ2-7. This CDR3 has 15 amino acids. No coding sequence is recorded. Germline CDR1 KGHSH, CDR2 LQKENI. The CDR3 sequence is CASSPRGLRGNEQYF.

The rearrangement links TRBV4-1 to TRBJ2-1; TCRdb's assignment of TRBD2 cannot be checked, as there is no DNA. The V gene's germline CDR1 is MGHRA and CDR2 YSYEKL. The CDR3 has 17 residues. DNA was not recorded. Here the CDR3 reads CASSQLPGLAGNNEQFF.

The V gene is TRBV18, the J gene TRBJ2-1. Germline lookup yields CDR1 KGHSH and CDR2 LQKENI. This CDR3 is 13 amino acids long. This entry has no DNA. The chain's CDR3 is CASSPDGVNEQFF.

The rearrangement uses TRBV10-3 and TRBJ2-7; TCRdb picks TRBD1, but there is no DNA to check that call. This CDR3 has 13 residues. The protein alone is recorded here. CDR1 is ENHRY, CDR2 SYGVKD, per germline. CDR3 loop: CAISEGQNYEQYF.

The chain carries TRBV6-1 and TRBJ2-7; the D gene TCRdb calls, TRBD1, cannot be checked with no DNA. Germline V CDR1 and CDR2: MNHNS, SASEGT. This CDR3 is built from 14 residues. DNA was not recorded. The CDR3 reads CASSETGGIDEQYF.

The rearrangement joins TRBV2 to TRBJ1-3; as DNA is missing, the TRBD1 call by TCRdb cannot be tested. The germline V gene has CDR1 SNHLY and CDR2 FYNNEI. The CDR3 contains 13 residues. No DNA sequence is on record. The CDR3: CASNQGPGNTIYF.

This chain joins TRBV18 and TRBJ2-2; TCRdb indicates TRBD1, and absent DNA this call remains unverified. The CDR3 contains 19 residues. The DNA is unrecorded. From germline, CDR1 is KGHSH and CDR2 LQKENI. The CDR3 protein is CASSRKREWDRGNTGELFF.

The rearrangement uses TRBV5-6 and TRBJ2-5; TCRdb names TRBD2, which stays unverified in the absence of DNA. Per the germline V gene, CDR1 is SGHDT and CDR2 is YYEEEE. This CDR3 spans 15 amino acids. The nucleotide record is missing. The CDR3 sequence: CASSPGLAGQETQYF.

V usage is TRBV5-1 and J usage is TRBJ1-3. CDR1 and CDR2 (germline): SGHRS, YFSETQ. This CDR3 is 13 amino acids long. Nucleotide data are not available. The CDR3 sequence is CASRTGPGDTIYF.

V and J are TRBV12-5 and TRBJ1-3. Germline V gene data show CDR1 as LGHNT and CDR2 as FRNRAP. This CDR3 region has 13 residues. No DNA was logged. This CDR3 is CASGGGVGNTIYF.

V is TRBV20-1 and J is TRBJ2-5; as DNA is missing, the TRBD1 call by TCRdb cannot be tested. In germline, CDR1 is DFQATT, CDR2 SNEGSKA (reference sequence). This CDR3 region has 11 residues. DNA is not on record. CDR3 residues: CSASGKETQYF.

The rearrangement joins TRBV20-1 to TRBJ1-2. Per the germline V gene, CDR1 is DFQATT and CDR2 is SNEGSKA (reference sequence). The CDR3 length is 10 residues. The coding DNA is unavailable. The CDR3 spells CSPREYGYTF.

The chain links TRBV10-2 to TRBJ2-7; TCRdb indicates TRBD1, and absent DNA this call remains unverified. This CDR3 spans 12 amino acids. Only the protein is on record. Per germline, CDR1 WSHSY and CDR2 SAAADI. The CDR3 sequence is CASAGTGVEQYF.

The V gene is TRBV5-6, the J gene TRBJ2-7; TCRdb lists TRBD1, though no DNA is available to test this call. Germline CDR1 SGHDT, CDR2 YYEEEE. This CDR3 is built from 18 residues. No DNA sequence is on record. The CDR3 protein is CASSSGDRGRVGPYEQYF.

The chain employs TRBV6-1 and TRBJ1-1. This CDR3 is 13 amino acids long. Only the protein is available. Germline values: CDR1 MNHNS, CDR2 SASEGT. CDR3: CASRRQPRGGAFF.

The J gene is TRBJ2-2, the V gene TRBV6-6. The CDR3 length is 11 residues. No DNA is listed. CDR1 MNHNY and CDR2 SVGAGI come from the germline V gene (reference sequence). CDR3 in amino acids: CASSPAGELFF.

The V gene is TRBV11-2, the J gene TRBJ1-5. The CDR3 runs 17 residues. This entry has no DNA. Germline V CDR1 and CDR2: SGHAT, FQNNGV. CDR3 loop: CASSLVYGSDSNQPQHF. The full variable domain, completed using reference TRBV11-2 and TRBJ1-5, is EAGVAQSPRYKIIEKRQSVAFWCNPISGHATLYWYQQILGQGPKLLIQFQNNGVVDDSQLPKDRFSAERLKGVDSTLKIQPAKLEDSAVYLCASSLVYGSDSNQPQHFGDGTRLSIL.

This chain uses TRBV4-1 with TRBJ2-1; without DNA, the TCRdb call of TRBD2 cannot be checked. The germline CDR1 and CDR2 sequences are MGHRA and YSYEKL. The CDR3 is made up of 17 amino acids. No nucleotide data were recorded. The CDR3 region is CASSRAGLAVLGNEQFF.

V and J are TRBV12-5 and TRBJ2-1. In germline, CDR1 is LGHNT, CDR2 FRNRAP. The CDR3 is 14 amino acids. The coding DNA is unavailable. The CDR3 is CASGLSPLHNEQFF.

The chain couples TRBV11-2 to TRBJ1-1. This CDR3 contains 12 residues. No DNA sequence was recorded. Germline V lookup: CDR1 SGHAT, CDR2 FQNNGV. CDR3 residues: CASSLERTEAFF.

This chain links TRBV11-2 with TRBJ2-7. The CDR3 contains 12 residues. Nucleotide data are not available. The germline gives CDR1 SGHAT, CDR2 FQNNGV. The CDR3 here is CASRANAYEQYF.

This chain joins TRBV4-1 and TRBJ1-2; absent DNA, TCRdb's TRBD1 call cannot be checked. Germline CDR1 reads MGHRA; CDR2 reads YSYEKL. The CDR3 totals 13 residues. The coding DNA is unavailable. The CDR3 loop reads CASSQGGRGGYTF.

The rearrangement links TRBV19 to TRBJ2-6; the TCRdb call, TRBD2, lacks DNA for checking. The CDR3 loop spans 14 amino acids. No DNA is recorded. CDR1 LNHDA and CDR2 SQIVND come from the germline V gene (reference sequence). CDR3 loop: CASNSGSGANVLTF.

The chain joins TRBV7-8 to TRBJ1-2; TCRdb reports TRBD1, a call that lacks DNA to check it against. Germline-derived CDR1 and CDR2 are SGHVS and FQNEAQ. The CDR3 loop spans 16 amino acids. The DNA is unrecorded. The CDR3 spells CASSLARTGDSYGYTF.

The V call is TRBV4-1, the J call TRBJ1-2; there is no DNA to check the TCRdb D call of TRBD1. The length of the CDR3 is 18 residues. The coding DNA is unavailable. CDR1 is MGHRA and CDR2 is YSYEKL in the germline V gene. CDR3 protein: CASSQERQGRLSNYGYTF.

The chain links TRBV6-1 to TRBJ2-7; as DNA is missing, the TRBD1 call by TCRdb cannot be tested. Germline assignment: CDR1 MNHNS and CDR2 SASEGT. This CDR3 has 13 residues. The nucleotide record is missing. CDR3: CASKRGQYYEQYF.

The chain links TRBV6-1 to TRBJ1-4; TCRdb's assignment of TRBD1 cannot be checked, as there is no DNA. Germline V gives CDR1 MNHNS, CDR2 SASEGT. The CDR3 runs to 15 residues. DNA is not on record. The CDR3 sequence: CASSVVRGRVEKLFF.

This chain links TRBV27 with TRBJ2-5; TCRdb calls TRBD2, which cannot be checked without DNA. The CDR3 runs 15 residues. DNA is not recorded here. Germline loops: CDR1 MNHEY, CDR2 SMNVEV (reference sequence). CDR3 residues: CASSISGVYQETQYF.

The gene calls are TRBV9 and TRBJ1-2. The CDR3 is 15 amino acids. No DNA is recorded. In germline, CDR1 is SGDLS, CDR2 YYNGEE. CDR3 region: CASSRFGDRNYGYTF.

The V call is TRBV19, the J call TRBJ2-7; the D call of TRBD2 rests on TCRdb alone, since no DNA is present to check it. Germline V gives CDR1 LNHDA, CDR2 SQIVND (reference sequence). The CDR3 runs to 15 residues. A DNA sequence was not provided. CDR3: CASSLRLAGVYEQYF.

The CDR3 spells CASSSRLRGEQYF. This chain uses TRBV27 with TRBJ2-7; TCRdb outputs TRBD2, but without DNA this stays unchecked. The CDR3 has 13 residues. No DNA has been recorded. CDR1 and CDR2 (germline): MNHEY, SMNVEV (reference sequence).